These T cell receptor beta chains were read from a single sample in a study of T cell repertoires in breast cancer. TCRdb re-called the emulsion pairing reads with MiXCR, one entry per CDR3 protein. The data contain about 40,000 distinct CDR3 sequences, 45% to 55% of them seen just once; the ten biggest clones take up around three fifths. Sequenced material: CD8+ T cells. The source of these receptors is a pool of human donors with breast cancer or a healthy control (not recorded which). CDR3s include the opening cysteine and the closing phenylalanine or tryptophan. The order of the fields is V gene, clone size, D gene, J gene, CDR3 DNA, CDR3 protein. A D gene is named only where the DNA matches it firmly. Clone size is stated in some rows and not others, as once, few, many or a class when expanded.

>TRBV20-1|few|-|TRBJ1-5
TGCAGTGCTAGATCGCCGAAGGACAGATATAGCAATCAGCCCCAGCATTTT
CSARSPKDRYSNQPQHF
>TRBV27|few|TRBD1|TRBJ1-3
TGTGCCTCGGGACAGACCTCTGGAAACACCATATATTTT
CASGQTSGNTIYF
>TRBV4-2|-|-|TRBJ2-5
TGTGCCAGCAGCCAAGAGGGGCCGAGGAGCATTAGAGAAACCCAGTACTTC
CASSQEGPRSIRETQYF
>TRBV7-2|few|-|TRBJ1-1
TGTGCCAGCAGCAAGAACACTGAAGCTTTCTTT
CASSKNTEAFF
>TRBV5-4|-|-|TRBJ1-2
TGTGCCAGCAGCTTCCCCGACGCCTATGGCTACACCTTC
CASSFPDAYGYTF
>TRBV5-1|few|-|TRBJ1-1
TGCGCCAGCAGCGAGGATTCGGGGAACACTGAAGCTTTCTTT
CASSEDSGNTEAFF
>TRBV6-5|-|-|TRBJ1-5
TGTGCCAGCGGGGTATCGCCCCAGCATTTT
CASGVSPQHF
>TRBV11-2|-|TRBD2|TRBJ2-3
TGTGCCAGCAGCTTAGCGACGGCGGGGGGGGGTAATACGCAGTATTTT
CASSLATAGGGNTQYF
>TRBV4-1|once|TRBD2|TRBJ2-1
TGCGCCAGCAGCTACCGCGTGGCGGGGGGCTACAATGAGCAGTTCTTC
CASSYRVAGGYNEQFF
>TRBV20-1|few|TRBD2|TRBJ2-1
TGCAGTATTGTGAGCGGGAATAGGTACAATGAGCAGTTCTTC
CSIVSGNRYNEQFF
>TRBV27|-|-|TRBJ2-7
TGTGCCAGCAGTTTTAGGTCACCCGAATGGGGCGAGCAGTACTTC
CASSFRSPEWGEQYF
>TRBV4-1|-|-|TRBJ1-4
TGCGCCAGCAGCCAAGATGTCGGCAGGGCGAGCGAAAAACTGTTTTTT
CASSQDVGRASEKLFF
>TRBV7-2|-|TRBD1|TRBJ2-3
TGTGCCAGCAGCTTAGGGGACAGTCGAGATACGCAGTATTTT
CASSLGDSRDTQYF
>TRBV5-5|few|TRBD2|TRBJ2-3
TGTGCCAGCAGCTTTCCAAGCGGGAGCATGCAGTATTTT
CASSFPSGSMQYF
>TRBV27|-|-|TRBJ2-3
TGTGCCAGCAAAACCCAGGACGGACGGAGATACACAGATACGCAGTATTTT
CASKTQDGRRYTDTQYF
>TRBV27|-|-|TRBJ2-7
TGTGCCAGCAGTTTAGATTGGCAGGCCTACGAGCAGTACTTC
CASSLDWQAYEQYF
>TRBV6-1|-|-|TRBJ1-5
TGTGCCAGCAGTGAAACGTCGTTTGGGTCCTACAGCAATCAGCCCCAGCATTTT
CASSETSFGSYSNQPQHF
>TRBV11-1|-|-|TRBJ2-4
TGTGCCAGCAGCCGAAATCTAGGGGGCAAAAACATTCAGTACTTC
CASSRNLGGKNIQYF
>TRBV20-1|-|TRBD2|TRBJ2-1
TGCAGTGCTAGCGCTAGCGGGATAACCTACAATGAGCAGTTCTTC
CSASASGITYNEQFF
>TRBV25-1|few|TRBD1|TRBJ2-7
TGTGCCAGCAGGGGACAGCTGGAGCAGTACTTC
CASRGQLEQYF
>TRBV14|-|TRBD2|TRBJ2-3
TGTGCCAGCAGCCAATGGACTAGCGGGAGTCGTTCAGATACGCAGTATTTT
CASSQWTSGSRSDTQYF
>TRBV7-8|many|TRBD1|TRBJ2-3
TGTGCCAGCAGCTACCGACAGGGTCTAGCCACAGATACGCAGTATTTT
CASSYRQGLATDTQYF
>TRBV20-1|-|TRBD2|TRBJ2-7
TGCAGTGCCAGCCCCCTAGCGGAAGCCTACGAGCAGTACTTC
CSASPLAEAYEQYF
>TRBV19|-|TRBD2|TRBJ2-1
TGTGCCAGTAGTATAGGGGGCCCTAGCGGGAGGGCCAGCTACAATGAGCAGTTCTTC
CASSIGGPSGRASYNEQFF
>TRBV7-3|-|TRBD2|TRBJ2-1
TGTGCCAGCAGCCACGGGACTAGCGGGAGTAAGTGGTTCTTC
CASSHGTSGSKWFF
>TRBV28|-|-|TRBJ1-1
TGTGCCAGCAGTTTATTGGGGGGCCAGAACACTGAAGCTTTCTTT
CASSLLGGQNTEAFF
>TRBV27|many|-|TRBJ1-1
TGTGCCAGCAGTTTAGGTCCTAACACTGAAGCTTTCTTT
CASSLGPNTEAFF
>TRBV24-1|-|TRBD1|TRBJ2-3
TGTGCCACCAGTGATTCTCGACAGGGGCCAGATACGCAGTATTTT
CATSDSRQGPDTQYF
>TRBV4-2|-|-|TRBJ1-4
TGTGCCAGCAGCCATCCTTATCTGGGCGATAATGAAAAACTGTTTTTT
CASSHPYLGDNEKLFF
>TRBV12-3/TRBV12-4|-|-|TRBJ1-6
TGTGCCAGCAGTGACACCAGCTCCTATAATTCACCCCTCCACTTT
CASSDTSSYNSPLHF
>TRBV2|few|TRBD1|TRBJ1-2
TGTGCCAGCTTACTCCAAACAGGGGTAGGCTACACCTTC
CASLLQTGVGYTF
>TRBV29-1|-|-|TRBJ2-3
TGCAGCGTTGAACAGAGAACAGTTACGCAGTATTTT
CSVEQRTVTQYF
>TRBV4-2|-|TRBD2|TRBJ2-3
TGTGCCAGCAGCCAAGGGGTAGCGGGGAGCACAGATACGCGGTATTTT
CASSQGVAGSTDTRYF
>TRBV12-3/TRBV12-4|many|-|TRBJ2-3
TGTGCCAGCAGTTTACAGGACCCTGTAGATACGCAGTATTTT
CASSLQDPVDTQYF
>TRBV20-1|-|-|TRBJ2-3
TGCAGTGCCCCGCCCCGGCCTAGCGCAGATACGCAGTATTTT
CSAPPRPSADTQYF
>TRBV20-1|-|-|TRBJ1-5
TGCAGTGCTAGAGGTAGATCTGTGGCGGATCAGCCCCAGCATTTT
CSARGRSVADQPQHF
>TRBV2|-|-|TRBJ2-1
TGTGCCAGCAACTATCGCTCCTACAATGAGCAGTTCTTC
CASNYRSYNEQFF
>TRBV6-6|few|-|TRBJ1-5
TGTGCCACTTCGGAGGGCAATCAGCCCCAGCATTTT
CATSEGNQPQHF
>TRBV5-1|-|-|TRBJ1-6
TGCGCCAGCAGCTTGGCTAGTGGGGGGTCACCCCTCCACTTT
CASSLASGGSPLHF
>TRBV6-1|-|-|TRBJ1-1
TGTGCCAGCAGTCCCAGGGTTTCCACTCACACTGAAGCTTTCTTT
CASSPRVSTHTEAFF
>TRBV7-3|-|TRBD1|TRBJ2-1
TGTGCCAGCAGCGTCGGACAGGGGGCGAATGAGCAGTTCTTC
CASSVGQGANEQFF
>TRBV5-4|-|-|TRBJ2-3
TGTGCCAGCAGCTTTGGTGCTGGGACGGAAACAGATACGCAGTATTTT
CASSFGAGTETDTQYF